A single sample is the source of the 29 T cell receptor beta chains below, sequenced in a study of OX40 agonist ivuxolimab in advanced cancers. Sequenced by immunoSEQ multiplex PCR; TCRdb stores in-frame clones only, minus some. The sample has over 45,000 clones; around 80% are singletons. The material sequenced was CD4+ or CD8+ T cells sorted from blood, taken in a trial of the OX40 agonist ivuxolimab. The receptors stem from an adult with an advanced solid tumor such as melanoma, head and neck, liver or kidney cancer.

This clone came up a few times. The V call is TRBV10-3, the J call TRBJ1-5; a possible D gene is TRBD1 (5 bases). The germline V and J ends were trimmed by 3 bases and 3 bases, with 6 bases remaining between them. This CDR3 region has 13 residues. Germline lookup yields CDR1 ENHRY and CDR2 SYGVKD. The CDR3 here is CAISDGANQPQHF. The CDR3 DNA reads TGTGCCATCAGTGACGGGGCCAATCAGCCCCAGCATTTT.

This CDR3 reads CASSLPETIGYTF. In nucleotides, the CDR3 is TGTGCCAGCAGCCTTCCGGAAACCATTGGCTACACCTTC. The chain uses TRBV5-4 and TRBJ1-2; no reliable D call. Trimming removed 4 bases from V and 7 bases from J, with 14 bases in between. From germline, CDR1 is SGHNT and CDR2 YYREEE (reference sequence). The length of the CDR3 is 13 residues.

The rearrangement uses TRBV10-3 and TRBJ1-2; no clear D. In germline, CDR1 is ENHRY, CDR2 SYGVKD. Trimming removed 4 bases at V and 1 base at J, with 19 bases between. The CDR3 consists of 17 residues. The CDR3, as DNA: TGTGCCATCAGTGCCACTTTCCTGGCAGGTCATAACTATGGCTACACCTTC. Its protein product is CAISATFLAGHNYGYTF.

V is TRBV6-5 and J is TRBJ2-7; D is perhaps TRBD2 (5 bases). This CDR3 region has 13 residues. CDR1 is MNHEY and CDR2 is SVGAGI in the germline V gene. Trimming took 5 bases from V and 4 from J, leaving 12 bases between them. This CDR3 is CASSLQRLYEQYF. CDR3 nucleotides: TGTGCCAGCAGTCTCCAGCGGTTATACGAGCAGTACTTC.

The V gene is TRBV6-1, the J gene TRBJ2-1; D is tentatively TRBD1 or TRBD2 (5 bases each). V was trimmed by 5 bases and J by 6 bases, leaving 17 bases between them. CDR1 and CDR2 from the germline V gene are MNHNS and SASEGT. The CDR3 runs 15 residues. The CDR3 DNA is TGTGCCAGCAGTTCTTGGGGGAGAGGTGTCAATGAGCAGTTCTTC. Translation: CASSSWGRGVNEQFF.

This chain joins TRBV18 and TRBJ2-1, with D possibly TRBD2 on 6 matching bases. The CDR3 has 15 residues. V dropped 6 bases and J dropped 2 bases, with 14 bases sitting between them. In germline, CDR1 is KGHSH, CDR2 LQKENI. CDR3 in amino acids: CASSPGTLTYNEQFF. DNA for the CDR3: TGTGCCAGCTCGCCCGGGACTCTGACCTACAATGAGCAGTTCTTC.

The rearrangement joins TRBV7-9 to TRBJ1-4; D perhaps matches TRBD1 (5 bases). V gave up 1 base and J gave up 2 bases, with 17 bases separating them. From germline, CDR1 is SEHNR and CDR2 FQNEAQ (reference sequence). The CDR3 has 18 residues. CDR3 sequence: CASSLGTPRGHTNEKLFF. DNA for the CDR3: TGTGCCAGCAGCTTAGGGACCCCGAGAGGACATACTAATGAAAAACTGTTTTTT. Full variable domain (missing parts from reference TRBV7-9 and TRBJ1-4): DTGVSQNPRHKITKRGQNVTFRCDPISEHNRLYWYRQTLGQGPEFLTYFQNEAQLEKSRLLSDRFSAERPKGSFSTLEIQRTEQGDSAMYLCASSLGTPRGHTNEKLFFGSGTQLSVL.

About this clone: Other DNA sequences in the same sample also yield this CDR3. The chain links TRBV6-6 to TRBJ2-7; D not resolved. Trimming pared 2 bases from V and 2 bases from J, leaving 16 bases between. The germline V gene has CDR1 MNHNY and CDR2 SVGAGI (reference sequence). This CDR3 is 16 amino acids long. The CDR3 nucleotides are TGTGCCAGCAGTTACACGAGGCGTGGTGGCCCCTACGAGCAGTACTTC. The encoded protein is CASSYTRRGGPYEQYF.

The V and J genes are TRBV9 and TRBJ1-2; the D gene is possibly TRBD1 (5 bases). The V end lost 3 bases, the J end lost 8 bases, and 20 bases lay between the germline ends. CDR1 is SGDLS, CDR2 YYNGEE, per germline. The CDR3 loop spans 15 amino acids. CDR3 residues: CASSESGTPLAGYTF. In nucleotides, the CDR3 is TGTGCCAGCAGCGAATCCGGGACCCCCTTGGCGGGCTACACCTTC.

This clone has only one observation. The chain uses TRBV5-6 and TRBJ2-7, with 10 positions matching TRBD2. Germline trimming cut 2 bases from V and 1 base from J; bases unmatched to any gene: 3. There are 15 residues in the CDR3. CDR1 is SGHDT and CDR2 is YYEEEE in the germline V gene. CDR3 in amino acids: CASSLSGRDSYEQYF. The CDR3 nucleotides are TGTGCCAGCAGCTTAAGCGGGAGGGATTCCTACGAGCAGTACTTC.

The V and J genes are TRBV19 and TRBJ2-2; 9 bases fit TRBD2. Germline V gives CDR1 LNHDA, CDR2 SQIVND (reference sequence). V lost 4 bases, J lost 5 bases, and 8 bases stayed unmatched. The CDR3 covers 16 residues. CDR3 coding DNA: TGTGCCAGTAGTAGGGGTAGCGGGAGCGGAACCGGGGAGCTGTTTTTT. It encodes CASSRGSGSGTGELFF.

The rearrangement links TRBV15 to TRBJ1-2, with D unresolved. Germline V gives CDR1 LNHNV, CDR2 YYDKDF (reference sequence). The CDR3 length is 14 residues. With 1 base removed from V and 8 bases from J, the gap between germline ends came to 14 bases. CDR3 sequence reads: CATSRADTAQGYTF. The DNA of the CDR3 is TGTGCCACCAGCAGAGCGGATACAGCTCAGGGCTACACCTTC.

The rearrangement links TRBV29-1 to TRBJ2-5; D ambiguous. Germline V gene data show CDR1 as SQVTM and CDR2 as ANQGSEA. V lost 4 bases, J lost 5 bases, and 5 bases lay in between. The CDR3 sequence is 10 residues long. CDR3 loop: CSVAPETQYF. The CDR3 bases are TGCAGCGTTGCCCCGGAGACCCAGTACTTC.

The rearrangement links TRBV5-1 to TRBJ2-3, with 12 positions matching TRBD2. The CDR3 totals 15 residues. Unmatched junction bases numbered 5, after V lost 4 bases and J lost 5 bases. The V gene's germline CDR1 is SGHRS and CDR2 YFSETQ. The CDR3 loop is CASSDLAGGGDTQYF. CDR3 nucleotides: TGCGCCAGCAGCGATCTAGCGGGAGGGGGAGATACGCAGTATTTT.

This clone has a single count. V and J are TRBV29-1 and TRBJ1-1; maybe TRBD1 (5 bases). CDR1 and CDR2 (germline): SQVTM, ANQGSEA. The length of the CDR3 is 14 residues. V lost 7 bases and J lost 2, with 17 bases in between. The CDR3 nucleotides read TGCAGCGGCGCAGGGTACGGACCCAACACTGAAGCTTTCTTT. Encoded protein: CSGAGYGPNTEAFF.

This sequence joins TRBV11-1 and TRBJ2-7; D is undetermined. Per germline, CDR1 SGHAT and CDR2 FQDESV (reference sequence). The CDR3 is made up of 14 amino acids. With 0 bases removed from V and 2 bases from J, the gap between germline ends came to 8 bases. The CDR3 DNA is TGTGCCAGCAGCTTAGCCTCATCAGCCTACGAGCAGTACTTC. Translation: CASSLASSAYEQYF.

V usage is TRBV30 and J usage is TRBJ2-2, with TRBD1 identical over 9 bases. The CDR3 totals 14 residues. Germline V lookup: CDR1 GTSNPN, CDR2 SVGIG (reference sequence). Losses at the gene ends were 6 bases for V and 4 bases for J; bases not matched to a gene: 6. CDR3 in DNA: TGTGCCTGTGGGGACAGGGTTTCCACCGGGGAGCTGTTTTTT. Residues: CACGDRVSTGELFF.

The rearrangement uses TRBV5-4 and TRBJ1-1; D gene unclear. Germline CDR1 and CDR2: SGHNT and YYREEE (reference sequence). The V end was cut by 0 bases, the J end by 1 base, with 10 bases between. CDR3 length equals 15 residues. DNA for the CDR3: TGTGCCAGCAGCTTGGGACCCCGGGGGAACACTGAAGCTTTCTTT. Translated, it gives CASSLGPRGNTEAFF. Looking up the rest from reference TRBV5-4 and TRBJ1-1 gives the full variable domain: ETGVTQSPTHLIKTRGQQVTLRCSSQSGHNTVSWYQQALGQGPQFIFQYYREEENGRGNFPPRFSGLQFPNYSSELNVNALELDDSALYLCASSLGPRGNTEAFFGQGTRLTVV.

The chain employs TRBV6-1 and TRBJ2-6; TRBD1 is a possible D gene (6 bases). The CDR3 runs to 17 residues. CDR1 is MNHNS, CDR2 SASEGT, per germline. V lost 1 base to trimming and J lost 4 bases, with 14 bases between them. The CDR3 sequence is CASSEENRVLGANVLTF. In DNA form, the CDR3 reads TGTGCCAGCAGTGAAGAAAACAGGGTGCTAGGGGCCAACGTCCTGACTTTC.

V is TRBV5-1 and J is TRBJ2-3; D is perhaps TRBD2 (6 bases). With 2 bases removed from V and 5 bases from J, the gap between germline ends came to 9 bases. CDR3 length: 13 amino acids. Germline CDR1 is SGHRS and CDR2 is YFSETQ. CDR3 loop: CASSFRGRDTQYF. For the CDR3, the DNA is TGCGCCAGCAGCTTCCGGGGGAGAGATACGCAGTATTTT.

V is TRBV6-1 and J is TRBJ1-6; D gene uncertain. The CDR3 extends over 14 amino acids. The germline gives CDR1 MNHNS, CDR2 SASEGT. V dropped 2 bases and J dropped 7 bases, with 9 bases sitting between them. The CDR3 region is CASSEITTNSPLHF. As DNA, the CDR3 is TGTGCCAGCAGTGAAATTACGACAAATTCACCCCTCCACTTT.

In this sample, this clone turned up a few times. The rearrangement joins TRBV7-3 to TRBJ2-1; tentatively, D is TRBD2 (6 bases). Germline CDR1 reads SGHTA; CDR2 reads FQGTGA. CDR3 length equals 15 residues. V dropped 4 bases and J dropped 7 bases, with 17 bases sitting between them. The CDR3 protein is CASSSDQLRGNEQFF. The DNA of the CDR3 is TGTGCCAGCAGCTCGGACCAACTACGGGGGAATGAGCAGTTCTTC.

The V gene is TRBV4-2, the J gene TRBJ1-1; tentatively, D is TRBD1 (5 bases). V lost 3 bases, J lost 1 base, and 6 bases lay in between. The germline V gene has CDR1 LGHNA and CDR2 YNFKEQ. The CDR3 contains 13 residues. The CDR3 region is CASSHGQNTEAFF. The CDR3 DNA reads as TGTGCCAGCAGCCACGGACAGAACACTGAAGCTTTCTTT.

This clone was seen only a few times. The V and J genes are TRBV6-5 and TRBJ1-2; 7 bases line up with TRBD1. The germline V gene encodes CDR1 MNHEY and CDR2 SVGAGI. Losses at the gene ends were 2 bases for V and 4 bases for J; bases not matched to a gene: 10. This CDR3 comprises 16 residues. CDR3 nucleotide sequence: TGTGCCAGCAGTTACACCTCTTGGGGACAGTCCTATGGCTACACCTTC. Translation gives CASSYTSWGQSYGYTF.

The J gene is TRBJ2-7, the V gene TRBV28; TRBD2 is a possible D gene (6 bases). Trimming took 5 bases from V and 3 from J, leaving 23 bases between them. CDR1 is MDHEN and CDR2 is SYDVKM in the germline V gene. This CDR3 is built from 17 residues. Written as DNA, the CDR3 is TGTGCCAGCAGTCTAGACCGATGGGGACTCCCGAACTACGAGCAGTACTTC. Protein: CASSLDRWGLPNYEQYF.

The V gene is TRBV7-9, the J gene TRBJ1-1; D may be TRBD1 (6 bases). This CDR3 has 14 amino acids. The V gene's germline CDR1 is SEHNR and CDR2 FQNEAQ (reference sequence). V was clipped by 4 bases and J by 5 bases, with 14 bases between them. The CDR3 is CASSSGQPRTEAFF. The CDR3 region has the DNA TGTGCCAGCAGCTCAGGACAGCCGCGGACTGAAGCTTTCTTT.

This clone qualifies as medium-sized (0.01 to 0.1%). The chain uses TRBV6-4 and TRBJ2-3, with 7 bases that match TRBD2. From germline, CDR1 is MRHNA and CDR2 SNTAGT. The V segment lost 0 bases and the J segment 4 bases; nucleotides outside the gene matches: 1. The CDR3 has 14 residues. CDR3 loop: CASSDSREPDTQYF. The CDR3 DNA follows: TGTGCCAGCAGTGACTCGCGGGAGCCAGATACGCAGTATTTT.

CDR3 sequence reads: CATSRGPRAYEQYF. Here the CDR3 DNA reads TGTGCCACCAGCAGAGGGCCCAGGGCTTACGAGCAGTACTTC. V and J are TRBV15 and TRBJ2-7; D may be TRBD1 (5 bases). Germline V lookup: CDR1 LNHNV, CDR2 YYDKDF (reference sequence). The CDR3 runs 14 residues. V was pared by 1 base and J by 4 bases, with 11 bases between.

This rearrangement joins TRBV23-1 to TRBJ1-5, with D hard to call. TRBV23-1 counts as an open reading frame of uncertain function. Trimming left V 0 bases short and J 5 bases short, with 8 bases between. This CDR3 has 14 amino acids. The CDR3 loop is CASSQSRWDQPQHF. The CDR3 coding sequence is TGCGCCAGCAGTCAATCGAGATGGGATCAGCCCCAGCATTTT.